The 6 T cell receptor beta chains below all came from one sample that was sequenced in a study of T cell responses to AZD1222 COVID-19 vaccine. The data were produced by immunoSEQ multiplex PCR, yet TCRdb's version contains in-frame clones alone and is incomplete. This table holds around 25,000 clones, roughly 91% found once. Here the sequenced sample was peripheral blood, taken 28 days after the second AZD1222 dose. These receptors were obtained from an adult who received the AZD1222 COVID-19 vaccine.

The chain links TRBV12-5 to TRBJ2-1, with D tentatively TRBD2 (6 bases). The CDR3 runs to 17 residues. Trimming pared 7 bases from V and 0 bases from J, leaving 19 bases between. Germline CDR1 is LGHNT and CDR2 is FRNRAP. This chain's CDR3 is CASALTKRASSYNEQFF. CDR3 in DNA: TGTGCTAGTGCCCTTACGAAGCGGGCCTCCTCCTACAATGAGCAGTTCTTC. Full variable domain (missing parts from reference TRBV12-5 and TRBJ2-1): DARVTQTPRHKVTEMGQEVTMRCQPILGHNTVFWYRQTMMQGLELLAYFRNRAPLDDSGMPKDRFSAEMPDATLATLKIQPSEPRDSAVYFCASALTKRASSYNEQFFGPGTRLTVL.

The genes are TRBV5-1 and TRBJ2-5, with a possible D match to TRBD2 (6 bases). Germline V gives CDR1 SGHRS, CDR2 YFSETQ. V dropped 4 bases and J dropped 4 bases, with 14 bases sitting between them. The CDR3 is 14 residues long. The DNA for the CDR3 is TGCGCCAGCAGCCCCGGACTATCGTCAGAGACCCAGTACTTC. Protein sequence: CASSPGLSSETQYF. The full variable domain, its missing parts supplied by reference TRBV5-1 and TRBJ2-5, is KAGVTQTPRYLIKTRGQQVTLSCSPISGHRSVSWYQQTPGQGLQFLFEYFSETQRNKGNFPGRFSGRQFSNSRSEMNVSTLELGDSALYLCASSPGLSSETQYFGPGTRLLVL.

This chain joins TRBV19 and TRBJ2-2; 7 bases line up with TRBD1. The CDR3 is 12 amino acids. Germline lookup yields CDR1 LNHDA and CDR2 SQIVND (reference sequence). Trimming took 5 bases from V and 7 from J; bases not matched to a gene: 1. CDR3 nucleotide sequence: TGTGCCAGTAGTTACAGGGGCGGGGAGCTGTTTTTT. It is translated as CASSYRGGELFF.

The chain couples TRBV10-3 to TRBJ2-7, with 8 bases that match TRBD2. Germline CDR1 and CDR2: ENHRY and SYGVKD. V gave up 0 bases and J gave up 4 bases; unmatched junction bases: 11. The CDR3 is 17 residues long. The CDR3: CAISESGSISGRYEQYF. In DNA, the CDR3 is TGTGCCATCAGTGAGTCCGGCTCTATCAGCGGGAGATACGAGCAGTACTTC.

The CDR3 DNA is TGCGCCAGCAGCTTGAGCAGGGAGTCGGAAAAACTGTTTTTT. Its translation is CASSLSRESEKLFF. The V call is TRBV5-1, the J call TRBJ1-4, with D possibly TRBD1 on 5 matching bases. CDR3 length equals 14 residues. V was clipped by 1 base and J by 8 bases, with 12 bases between them. The germline V gene encodes CDR1 SGHRS and CDR2 YFSETQ.

J is TRBJ2-1 and V is TRBV30; no definite D call. The CDR3 is 12 amino acids. V gave up 2 bases and J gave up 8 bases, with 10 bases separating them. Germline CDR1 reads GTSNPN; CDR2 reads SVGIG (reference sequence). In nucleotides, the CDR3 is TGTGCCTGGAGTAGGTACAGCTATGAGCAGTTCTTC. Translation gives CAWSRYSYEQFF.